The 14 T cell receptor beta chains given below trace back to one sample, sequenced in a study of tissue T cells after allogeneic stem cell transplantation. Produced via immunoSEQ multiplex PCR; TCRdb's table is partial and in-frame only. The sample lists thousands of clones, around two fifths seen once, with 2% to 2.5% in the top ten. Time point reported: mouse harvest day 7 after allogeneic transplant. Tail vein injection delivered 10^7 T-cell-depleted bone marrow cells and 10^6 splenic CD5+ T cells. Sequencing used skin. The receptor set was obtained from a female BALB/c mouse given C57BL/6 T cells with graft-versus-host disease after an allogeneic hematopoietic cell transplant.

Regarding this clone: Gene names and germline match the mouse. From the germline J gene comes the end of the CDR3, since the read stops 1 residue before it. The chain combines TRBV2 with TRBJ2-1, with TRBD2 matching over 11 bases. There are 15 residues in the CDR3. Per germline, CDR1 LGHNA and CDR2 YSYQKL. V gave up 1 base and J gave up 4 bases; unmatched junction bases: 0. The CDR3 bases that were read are TGTGCCAGCAGCCAAGGGGACTGGGGGTATGCTGAGCAGTTC. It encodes CASSQGDWGYAEQF. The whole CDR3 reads CASSQGDWGYAEQFF.

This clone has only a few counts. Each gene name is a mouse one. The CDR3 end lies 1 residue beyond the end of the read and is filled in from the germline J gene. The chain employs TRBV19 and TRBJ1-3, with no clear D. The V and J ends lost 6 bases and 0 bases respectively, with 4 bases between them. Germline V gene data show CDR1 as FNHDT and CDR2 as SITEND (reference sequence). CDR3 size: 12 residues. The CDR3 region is CASTNSGNTLYF. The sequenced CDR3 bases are TGTGCCAGCACCAATTCTGGAAATACGCTCTAT.

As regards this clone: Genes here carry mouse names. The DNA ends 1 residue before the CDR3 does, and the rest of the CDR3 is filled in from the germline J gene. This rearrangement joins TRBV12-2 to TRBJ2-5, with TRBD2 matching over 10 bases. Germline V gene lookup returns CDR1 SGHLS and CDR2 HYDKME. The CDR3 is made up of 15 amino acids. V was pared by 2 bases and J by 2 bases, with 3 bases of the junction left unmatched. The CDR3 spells CASSRDWGLQDTQYF. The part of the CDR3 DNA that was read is TGTGCCAGCTCTCGGGACTGGGGACTCCAAGACACCCAGTAC.

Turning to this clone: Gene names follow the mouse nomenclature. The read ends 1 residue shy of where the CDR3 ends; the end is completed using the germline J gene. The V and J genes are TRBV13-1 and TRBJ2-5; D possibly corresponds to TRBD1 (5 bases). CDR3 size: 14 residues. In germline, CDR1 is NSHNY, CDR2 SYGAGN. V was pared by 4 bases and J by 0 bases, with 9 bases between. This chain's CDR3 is CASSPGQNQDTQYF. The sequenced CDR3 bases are TGTGCCAGCAGTCCTGGACAAAACCAAGACACCCAGTAC.

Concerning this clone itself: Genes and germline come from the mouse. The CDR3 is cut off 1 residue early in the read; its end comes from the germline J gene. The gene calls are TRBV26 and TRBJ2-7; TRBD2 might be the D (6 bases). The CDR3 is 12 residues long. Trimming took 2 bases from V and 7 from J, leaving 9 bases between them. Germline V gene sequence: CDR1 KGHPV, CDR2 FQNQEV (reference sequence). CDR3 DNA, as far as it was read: TGTGCCAGCAGTCTGGTGGGGGTAGAACAGTAC. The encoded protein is CASSLVGVEQY. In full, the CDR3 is CASSLVGVEQYF.

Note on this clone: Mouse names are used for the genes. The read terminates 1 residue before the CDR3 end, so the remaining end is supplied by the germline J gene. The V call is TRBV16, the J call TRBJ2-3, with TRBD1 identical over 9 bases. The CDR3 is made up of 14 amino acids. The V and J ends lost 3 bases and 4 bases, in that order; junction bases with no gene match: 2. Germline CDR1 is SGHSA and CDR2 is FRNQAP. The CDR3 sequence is CASSFGTGSETLYF. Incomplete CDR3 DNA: TGTGCAAGCAGCTTCGGGACAGGGTCAGAAACGCTGTAT.

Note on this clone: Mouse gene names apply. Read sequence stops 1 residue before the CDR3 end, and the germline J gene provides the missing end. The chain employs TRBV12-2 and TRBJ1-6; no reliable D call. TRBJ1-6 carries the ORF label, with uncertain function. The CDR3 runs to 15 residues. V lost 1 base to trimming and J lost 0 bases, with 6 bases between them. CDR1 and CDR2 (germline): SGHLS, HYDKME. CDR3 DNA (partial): TGTGCCAGCTCTCTTCGCGGTTCCTATAATTCGCCCCTCTAC. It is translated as CASSLRGSYNSPLY. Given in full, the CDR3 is CASSLRGSYNSPLYF.

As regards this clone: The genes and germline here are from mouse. CDR3 DNA (partial): TGTGCCAGCAGTCTGGGGACAGGGACAGAAACGCTGTAT. Translation: CASSLGTGTETLY. The full CDR3 protein is CASSLGTGTETLYF. The chain couples TRBV26 to TRBJ2-3; 9 bases are a match to TRBD1. The read stops 1 residue short of the end of the CDR3; the missing end is completed from the germline J gene. Unmatched junction bases numbered 1, after V lost 2 bases and J lost 4 bases. The CDR3 is made up of 14 amino acids. Germline assignment: CDR1 KGHPV and CDR2 FQNQEV (reference sequence). Variable domain in full (rest from reference TRBV26 and TRBJ2-3): NSKVIQTPRYLVKGQGQKAKMRCIPEKGHPVVFWYQQNKNNEFKFLINFQNQEVLQQIDMTEKRFSAECPSNSPCSLEIQSSEAGDSALYLCASSLGTGTETLYFGSGTRLTVL.

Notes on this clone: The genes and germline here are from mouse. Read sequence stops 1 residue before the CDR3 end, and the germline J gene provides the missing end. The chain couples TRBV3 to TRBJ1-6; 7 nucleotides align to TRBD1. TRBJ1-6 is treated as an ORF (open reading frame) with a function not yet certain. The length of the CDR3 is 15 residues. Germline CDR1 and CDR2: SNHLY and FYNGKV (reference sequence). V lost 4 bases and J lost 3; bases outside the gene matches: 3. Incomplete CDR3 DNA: TGTGCCAGCAGCTCCGACAGGGACTATAATTCGCCCCTCTAC. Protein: CASSSDRDYNSPLY. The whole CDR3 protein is CASSSDRDYNSPLYF.

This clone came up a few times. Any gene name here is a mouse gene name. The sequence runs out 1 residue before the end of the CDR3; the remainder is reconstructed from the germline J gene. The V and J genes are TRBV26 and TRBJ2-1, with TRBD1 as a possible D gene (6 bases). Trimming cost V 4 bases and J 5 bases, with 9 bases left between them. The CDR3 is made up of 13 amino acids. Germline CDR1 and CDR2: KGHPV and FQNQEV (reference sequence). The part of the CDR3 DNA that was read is TGTGCCAGCAGTCACAGGGTGGATGCTGAGCAGTTC. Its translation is CASSHRVDAEQF. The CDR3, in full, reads CASSHRVDAEQFF. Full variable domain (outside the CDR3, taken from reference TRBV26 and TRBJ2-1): NSKVIQTPRYLVKGQGQKAKMRCIPEKGHPVVFWYQQNKNNEFKFLINFQNQEVLQQIDMTEKRFSAECPSNSPCSLEIQSSEAGDSALYLCASSHRVDAEQFFGPGTRLTVL.

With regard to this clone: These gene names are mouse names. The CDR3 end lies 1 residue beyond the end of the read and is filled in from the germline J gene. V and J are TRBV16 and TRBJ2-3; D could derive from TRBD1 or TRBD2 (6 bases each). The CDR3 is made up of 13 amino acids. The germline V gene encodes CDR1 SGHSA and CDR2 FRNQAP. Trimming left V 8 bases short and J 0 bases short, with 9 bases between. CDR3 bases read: TGTGCAAGCTTGGGGGCTAGTGCAGAAACGCTGTAT. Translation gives CASLGASAETLY. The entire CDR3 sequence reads CASLGASAETLYF.

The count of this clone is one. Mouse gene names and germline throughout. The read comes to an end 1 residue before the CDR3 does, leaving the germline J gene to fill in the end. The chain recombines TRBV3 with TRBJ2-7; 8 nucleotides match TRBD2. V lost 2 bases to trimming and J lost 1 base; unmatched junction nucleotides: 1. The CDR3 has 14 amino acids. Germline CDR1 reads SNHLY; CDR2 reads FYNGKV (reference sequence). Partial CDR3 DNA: TGTGCCAGCAGCTTAATGGGGGGGTCCTATGAACAGTAC. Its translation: CASSLMGGSYEQY. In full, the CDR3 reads CASSLMGGSYEQYF. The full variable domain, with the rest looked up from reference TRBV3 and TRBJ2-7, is GPKVLQIPSHQIIDMGQMVTLNCDPVSNHLYFYWYKQILGQQMEFLVNFYNGKVMEKSKLFKDQFSVERPDGSYFTLKIQPTALEDSAVYFCASSLMGGSYEQYFGPGTRLTVL.

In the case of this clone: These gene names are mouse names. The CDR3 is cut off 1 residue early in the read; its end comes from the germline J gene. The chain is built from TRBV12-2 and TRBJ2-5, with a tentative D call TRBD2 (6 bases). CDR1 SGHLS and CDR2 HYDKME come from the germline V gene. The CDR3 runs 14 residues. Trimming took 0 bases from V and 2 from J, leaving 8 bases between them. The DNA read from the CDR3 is TGTGCCAGCTCTCTCCCGGGGGGCCAAGACACCCAGTAC. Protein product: CASSLPGGQDTQY. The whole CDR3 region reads CASSLPGGQDTQYF. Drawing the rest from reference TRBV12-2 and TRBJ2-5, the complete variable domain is NSGVVQSPRYIIKGKGERSILKCIPISGHLSVAWYQQTQGQELKFFIQHYDKMERDKGNLPSRFSVQQFDDYHSEMNMSALELEDSAVYFCASSLPGGQDTQYFGPGTRLLVL.

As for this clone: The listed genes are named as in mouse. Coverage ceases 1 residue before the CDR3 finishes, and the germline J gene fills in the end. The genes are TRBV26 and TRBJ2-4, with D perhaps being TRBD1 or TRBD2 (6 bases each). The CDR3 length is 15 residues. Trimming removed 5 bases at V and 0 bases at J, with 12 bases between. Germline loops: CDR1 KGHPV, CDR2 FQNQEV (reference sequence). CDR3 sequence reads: CASSSPGASQNTLYF. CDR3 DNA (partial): TGTGCCAGCAGTTCCCCGGGGGCTAGTCAAAACACCTTGTAC.